The source of this TCR beta chain is a study of shared clonotypes between healthy human individuals. The protocol was immunoSEQ multiplex PCR, while the TCRdb copy is restricted to in-frame clones and leaves out a portion. The sample has over a million clones; around 95% are singletons. Sequenced input: naive CD4+ T cells sorted from blood. The subset here: CD45RA+ positively selected. The receptor comes from a man between 25 and 39 years old in good health.

The CDR3 protein is CASSMEPDNYGYTF. The CDR3 region has the DNA TGTGCCAGTAGTATGGAGCCTGATAACTATGGCTACACCTTC. V and J are TRBV19 and TRBJ1-2; D uncertain. CDR1 and CDR2 (germline): LNHDA, SQIVND (reference sequence). Trimming cost V 3 bases and J 1 base, with 9 bases left between them. The CDR3 consists of 14 residues.